This entry lists 21 T cell receptor beta chains sequenced from one sample in a study of T-cell memory formation after mild COVID-19. TCRdb reprocessed the 5' RACE reads with MiXCR, giving one entry per CDR3 protein. The sample lists 550,000 to 700,000 distinct CDR3 sequences, 17% occurring once. The material sequenced was PBMCs or a T cell subset sorted from them (not recorded which). Source of these receptors: an adult woman who had mild COVID-19 (a few samples of this study predate the infection). Cell type and time point are not known.

The chain has TRBV7-9 and TRBJ2-5; the D call may be TRBD1 or TRBD2 (6 bases each). Between the trimmed V and J ends, which lost 5 bases and 5 bases, there was a span of 12 bases. Germline V gene lookup returns CDR1 SEHNR and CDR2 FQNEAQ (reference sequence). There are 13 residues in the CDR3. Written as DNA, the CDR3 is TGTGCCAGCAGCCGGGGGCCGGAGGAGACCCAGTACTTC. This encodes CASSRGPEETQYF.

There are a few counts of this clonotype. The chain uses TRBV6-5 and TRBJ2-3; 8 bases line up with TRBD2. The CDR3 is 15 amino acids. CDR1 is MNHEY and CDR2 is SVGAGI in the germline V gene. The V gene end was trimmed by 8 bases and the J gene end by 8 bases; junction bases not matched to a gene: 15. For the CDR3, the DNA is TGTGCCAGCGGGACCCCGGGGGGGGCCCCTGTTACGCAGTATTTT. This gives the protein CASGTPGGAPVTQYF.

The V gene is TRBV29-1, the J gene TRBJ2-5, with 8 bases fitting TRBD1. CDR1 and CDR2 from the germline V gene are SQVTM and ANQGSEA. The CDR3 extends over 17 amino acids. V gave up 7 bases and J gave up 7 bases; unmatched junction bases: 23. CDR3 protein: CSAFFYFETGVEGTQYF. Here the CDR3 DNA reads TGCAGCGCCTTCTTCTACTTCGAGACAGGGGTCGAGGGGACCCAGTACTTC.

The chain joins TRBV9 to TRBJ2-1; D is unclear. The CDR3 is made up of 11 amino acids. V was trimmed by 0 bases and J by 9 bases, leaving 4 bases between them. Per germline, CDR1 SGDLS and CDR2 YYNGEE. CDR3: CASSVEAEQFF. The DNA of the CDR3 is TGTGCCAGCAGCGTAGAGGCTGAGCAGTTCTTC.

The table lists this clonotype with a few counts. The genes are TRBV5-4 and TRBJ2-7; no definite D call. Trimming stripped 2 bases from V and 2 bases from J, with 14 bases between. The CDR3 totals 15 residues. The germline V gene encodes CDR1 SGHNT and CDR2 YYREEE (reference sequence). CDR3 coding DNA: TGTGCCAGCAGCTTTTCGTCTGCCCACACCTACGAGCAGTACTTC. This gives the protein CASSFSSAHTYEQYF.

The chain joins TRBV27 to TRBJ1-1; TRBD1 aligns across 9 bases. The CDR3 runs 17 residues. Germline assignment: CDR1 MNHEY and CDR2 SMNVEV (reference sequence). V was clipped by 6 bases and J by 5 bases; unmatched bases: 16. Here the CDR3 reads CASRFEGQGLGGTEAFF. DNA of the CDR3: TGTGCCAGCAGGTTTGAGGGACAGGGATTGGGCGGGACTGAAGCTTTCTTT.

The chain couples TRBV24-1 to TRBJ1-1; D might be TRBD1 (6 bases). CDR1 is KGHDR and CDR2 is SFDVKD in the germline V gene. The CDR3 loop spans 14 amino acids. The V gene lost 3 bases and the J gene lost 5 bases, with 12 bases spanning the gap. The CDR3 bases are TGTGCCACCAGTGATCAACAGGGAAGGACTGAAGCTTTCTTT. The encoded protein is CATSDQQGRTEAFF.

The chain couples TRBV5-6 to TRBJ2-1; TRBD2 aligns across 12 bases. There are 16 residues in the CDR3. Germline trimming cut 5 bases from V and 8 bases from J; bases unmatched to any gene: 11. Germline V CDR1 and CDR2: SGHDT, YYEEEE. The CDR3 here is CASSSPSGRATYEQFF. The CDR3 DNA follows: TGTGCCAGCAGTTCCCCTAGCGGGAGGGCCACCTATGAGCAGTTCTTC.

V is TRBV7-2 and J is TRBJ2-5; 16 bases line up with TRBD2. The trim removed 5 bases at V and 5 bases at J, leaving 11 bases unmatched. CDR3 length: 18 amino acids. Germline V gives CDR1 SGHTA, CDR2 FQGNSA. Written as DNA, the CDR3 is TGTGCCAGCAGCCCCGGGACTAGCGGGAGGGCCTCCGGGGAGACCCAGTACTTC. It yields the protein CASSPGTSGRASGETQYF.

The genes are TRBV29-1 and TRBJ1-2; no reliable D call. CDR3 size: 12 residues. Trimming pared 5 bases from V and 6 bases from J, leaving 13 bases between. The germline gives CDR1 SQVTM, CDR2 ANQGSEA. The DNA for the CDR3 is TGCAGCGTTTCCCAAACTGGGGATGGCTACACCTTC. Translating gives CSVSQTGDGYTF.

The CDR3 sequence is CASSDDVSGNTIYF. The CDR3 DNA is TGTGCCAGCAGTGATGATGTCTCTGGAAACACCATATATTTT. V gene TRBV2 combines with J gene TRBJ1-3; unclear D gene. CDR3 size: 14 residues. Trimming stripped 3 bases from V and 0 bases from J, with 6 bases between. Looked up from germline, CDR1 is SNHLY and CDR2 is FYNNEI.

This chain uses TRBV12-3 or TRBV12-4 with TRBJ2-7; D assignment may be TRBD1 or TRBD2 (5 bases each). Trimming pared 6 bases from V and 0 bases from J, leaving 12 bases between. The CDR3 contains 14 residues. In nucleotides, the CDR3 is TGTGCCAGCAGGGACTCTGGGGGCTCCTACGAGCAGTACTTC. It translates to CASRDSGGSYEQYF.

The V and J genes are TRBV10-3 and TRBJ2-3, with D hard to call. Germline V gene sequence: CDR1 ENHRY, CDR2 SYGVKD. Trimming pared 8 bases from V and 0 bases from J, leaving 12 bases between. The CDR3 sequence is 14 residues long. As DNA, the CDR3 is TGTGCCATCGGTCAAGAATACAGCACAGATACGCAGTATTTT. Translated, it gives CAIGQEYSTDTQYF.

The sample holds a few counts of this clonotype. The CDR3 region has the DNA TGTGCCAGCTCAGAGACAGGGAACGAGGGGACTGAAGCTTTCTTT. Encoded protein: CASSETGNEGTEAFF. The chain couples TRBV18 to TRBJ1-1; TRBD1 matches 7 bases. The CDR3 length is 15 residues. The V segment lost 5 bases and the J segment 5 bases; nucleotides outside the gene matches: 11. Per germline, CDR1 KGHSH and CDR2 LQKENI. The whole variable domain, remainder taken from reference TRBV18 and TRBJ1-1, is NAGVMQNPRHLVRRRGQEARLRCSPMKGHSHVYWYRQLPEEGLKFMVYLQKENIIDESGMPKERFSAEFPKEGPSILRIQQVVRGDSAAYFCASSETGNEGTEAFFGQGTRLTVV.

This clonotype turned up a few times. V is TRBV4-1 and J is TRBJ2-5; TRBD1 aligns across 11 bases. V was pared by 0 bases and J by 6 bases, with 12 bases of the junction left unmatched. From germline, CDR1 is MGHRA and CDR2 YSYEKL. The CDR3 spans 18 residues. DNA of the CDR3: TGCGCCAGCAGCCAAGATCCAACGGCCGGGACAGGGGGGAAGACCCAGTACTTC. This encodes CASSQDPTAGTGGKTQYF.

The sample holds a few counts of this clonotype. The chain carries TRBV7-3 and TRBJ2-5; D might be TRBD1 or TRBD2, each matching 5 bases. The germline CDR1 and CDR2 sequences are SGHTA and FQGTGA. The CDR3 extends over 15 amino acids. The V gene lost 5 bases and the J gene lost 2 bases, with 15 bases spanning the gap. CDR3 DNA: TGTGCCAGCAGCCTCGGGACGACGCCTCAAGAGACCCAGTACTTC. Its translation: CASSLGTTPQETQYF.

This clonotype appeared a few times. The chain combines TRBV6-5 with TRBJ1-3; D remains unclear. Germline CDR1 MNHEY, CDR2 SVGAGI. The CDR3 has 13 amino acids. Between the trimmed V and J ends, which lost 9 bases and 2 bases, there was a span of 11 bases. As DNA, the CDR3 is TGTGCCAGTCGTAGGGATCCTGGAAACACCATATATTTT. It yields the protein CASRRDPGNTIYF.

This clonotype has a handful of counts. The genes are TRBV5-1 and TRBJ2-7, with a possible D match to TRBD2 (6 bases). V lost 5 bases to trimming and J lost 5 bases, with 17 bases between them. The length of the CDR3 is 14 residues. CDR1 and CDR2 from the germline V gene are SGHRS and YFSETQ. For the CDR3, the DNA is TGCGCCAGCAGGAAAGACTCGGGGGTCCACGAGCAGTACTTC. It specifies CASRKDSGVHEQYF.

V gene TRBV3-1 combines with J gene TRBJ1-1; a possible D gene is TRBD1 (5 bases). The germline gives CDR1 LGHDT, CDR2 YNNKEL (reference sequence). The ends were cut back, 0 bases at V and 4 bases at J, with 12 bases in the middle. The CDR3 runs 15 residues. CDR3: CASSQETVLGTEAFF. CDR3 nucleotide sequence: TGTGCCAGCAGCCAAGAGACAGTTTTGGGCACTGAAGCTTTCTTT. Drawing the rest from reference TRBV3-1 and TRBJ1-1, the complete variable domain is DTAVSQTPKYLVTQMGNDKSIKCEQNLGHDTMYWYKQDSKKFLKIMFSYNNKELIINETVPNRFSPKSPDKAHLNLHINSLELGDSAVYFCASSQETVLGTEAFFGQGTRLTVV.

The gene calls are TRBV12-3 or TRBV12-4 and TRBJ2-7; D call uncertain. This CDR3 has 10 residues. V lost 7 bases to trimming and J lost 4 bases, with 5 bases between them. CDR3 loop: CASMDYEQYF. The DNA for the CDR3 is TGTGCCAGCATGGATTACGAGCAGTACTTC.

This clonotype was seen only a few times. The chain employs TRBV19 and TRBJ1-1; no reliable D call. Trimming removed 1 base from V and 0 bases from J, with 9 bases in between. Germline V lookup: CDR1 LNHDA, CDR2 SQIVND (reference sequence). This CDR3 comprises 15 residues. The CDR3 loop reads CASSIVPGMNTEAFF. CDR3 in DNA: TGTGCCAGTAGTATAGTACCGGGTATGAACACTGAAGCTTTCTTT.